Each of the 24 T cell receptor beta chains below was sequenced from the same sample in a study of blood T cells in healthy people across ages. A second PCR, run for roughly 7 to 12 cycles, used a sample-barcoded 5' primer plus a J-beta primer mix. TCRdb reprocessed the 5' RACE reads via MiXCR and lists one record per CDR3 protein. The table lists 700,000 to 950,000 distinct CDR3 sequences, 55% to 70% of them singletons, with around 22% in the top ten. Sequencing input: blood. Receptors were obtained from a man aged 25 to 45 in good health.

In this sample, this clonotype turned up a few times. V gene TRBV10-3 combines with J gene TRBJ2-1, with 15 bases fitting TRBD2. Germline CDR1 ENHRY, CDR2 SYGVKD. V lost 10 bases to trimming and J lost 8 bases; unmatched junction nucleotides: 3. The CDR3 covers 13 residues. The CDR3 coding sequence is TGTGCCACTGGACTAGCGGGAGGGGATGAGCAGTTCTTC. Translating gives CATGLAGGDEQFF.

This chain connects TRBV11-3 to TRBJ2-7; possibly TRBD1 or TRBD2 for D (5 bases each). Germline V lookup: CDR1 SGHNT, CDR2 YENEEA. The CDR3 loop spans 13 amino acids. Trimming cost V 7 bases and J 7 bases, with 17 bases left between them. CDR3 region: CASTRDGRNEQYF. DNA for the CDR3: TGTGCCAGCACCCGGGACGGACGAAATGAGCAGTACTTC.

The J gene is TRBJ1-1, the V gene TRBV20-1; D not resolved. The V gene's germline CDR1 is DFQATT and CDR2 SNEGSKA (reference sequence). Trimming took 3 bases from V and 8 from J, leaving 10 bases between them. The CDR3 loop spans 11 amino acids. CDR3 in DNA: TGCAGTGCTAGTTCGGGCAGGGAAGCTTTCTTT. Its protein is CSASSGREAFF.

This clonotype was recorded a few times. The V call is TRBV20-1, the J call TRBJ2-1, with TRBD2 identical over 9 bases. The J call could be wrong; TRBJ2-7 is a better fit for the DNA end. The CDR3 runs 15 residues. In germline, CDR1 is DFQATT, CDR2 SNEGSKA (reference sequence). CDR3 sequence reads: CSARPLAGGYNEQYF. Written as DNA, the CDR3 is TGCAGTGCTAGACCTCTCGCGGGAGGGTACAATGAGCAGTACTTC.

The genes are TRBV7-9 and TRBJ2-3; no reliable D call. In germline, CDR1 is SEHNR, CDR2 FQNEAQ (reference sequence). V was clipped by 8 bases and J by 2 bases, with 5 bases between them. There are 11 residues in the CDR3. The CDR3 region has the DNA TGTGCCAGCCAAAACACAGATACGCAGTATTTT. It codes for CASQNTDTQYF. Looking up the rest from reference TRBV7-9 and TRBJ2-3 gives the full variable domain: DTGVSQNPRHKITKRGQNVTFRCDPISEHNRLYWYRQTLGQGPEFLTYFQNEAQLEKSRLLSDRFSAERPKGSFSTLEIQRTEQGDSAMYLCASQNTDTQYFGPGTRLTVL.

This sequence joins TRBV20-1 and TRBJ2-5, with 13 bases fitting TRBD2. V lost 6 bases, J lost 8 bases, and 12 bases stayed unmatched. The CDR3 extends over 15 amino acids. Germline V gives CDR1 DFQATT, CDR2 SNEGSKA (reference sequence). In DNA form, the CDR3 reads TGCAGTGCACGAACTAGCGGGAGGGGAGAAGGAACCCAGTACTTC. It codes for CSARTSGRGEGTQYF.

This clonotype was seen only a few times. The rearrangement joins TRBV15 to TRBJ2-7; a weak D match, TRBD2 (6 bases). The length of the CDR3 is 14 residues. The ends were cut back, 0 bases at V and 6 bases at J, with 12 bases in the middle. The germline V gene encodes CDR1 LNHNV and CDR2 YYDKDF (reference sequence). The DNA of the CDR3 is TGTGCCACCAGCAGAGACGGGGGAGCGTTCGAGCAGTACTTC. Translation: CATSRDGGAFEQYF.

This chain uses TRBV18 with TRBJ2-6, with D perhaps TRBD1 (6 bases). Trimming removed 1 base at V and 0 bases at J, with 19 bases between. CDR1 and CDR2 (germline): KGHSH, LQKENI. This CDR3 has 20 amino acids. The CDR3 protein is CASSPRSQDRGLSGANVLTF. CDR3 coding DNA: TGTGCCAGCTCACCACGTTCGCAGGACAGAGGGCTCTCTGGGGCCAACGTCCTGACTTTC. Supplemented by reference TRBV18 and TRBJ2-6, the full variable domain reads NAGVMQNPRHLVRRRGQEARLRCSPMKGHSHVYWYRQLPEEGLKFMVYLQKENIIDESGMPKERFSAEFPKEGPSILRIQQVVRGDSAAYFCASSPRSQDRGLSGANVLTFGAGSRLTVL.

This sequence joins TRBV7-2 and TRBJ2-5; no firm D call. The end of the DNA fits TRBJ2-7 better, so the J call may be wrong. CDR3 length equals 15 residues. Germline CDR1 and CDR2: SGHTA and FQGNSA. CDR3 region: CASSLLIADGYEQYF. CDR3 bases: TGTGCCAGCAGCTTACTAATCGCGGACGGCTACGAGCAGTACTTC.

The chain joins TRBV4-2 to TRBJ2-7, with D uncertain. The germline V gene has CDR1 LGHNA and CDR2 YNFKEQ. The V and J ends lost 4 bases and 5 bases respectively, with 18 bases between them. The CDR3 extends over 15 amino acids. The CDR3 is CASSRMPEVNHEQYF. DNA of the CDR3: TGTGCCAGCAGCCGAATGCCAGAGGTTAATCACGAGCAGTACTTC.

This sequence joins TRBV7-2 and TRBJ2-1; TRBD2 is a possible D gene (5 bases). Per the germline V gene, CDR1 is SGHTA and CDR2 is FQGNSA. Trimming took 5 bases from V and 6 from J, leaving 14 bases between them. The CDR3 extends over 14 amino acids. This CDR3 is CASSPGPEANEQFF. For the CDR3, the DNA is TGTGCCAGCAGCCCCGGACCGGAGGCCAATGAGCAGTTCTTC.

For this clonotype: Since a much larger clone is just one base distant, this may be a read error. The V and J genes are TRBV5-6 and TRBJ2-5; D possibly corresponds to TRBD2 (6 bases). The CDR3 totals 16 residues. The germline CDR1 and CDR2 sequences are SGHDT and YYEEEE. CDR3 bases: TGTGCCGGCAGCTTGGCCCCTGCTGGGGGGAGGGAGACCCAGTACTTC. Its protein is CAGSLAPAGGRETQYF.

V is TRBV20-1 and J is TRBJ2-3; D is unclear. Germline V lookup: CDR1 DFQATT, CDR2 SNEGSKA (reference sequence). The ends were cut back, 5 bases at V and 0 bases at J, with 12 bases in the middle. The CDR3 consists of 14 residues. The CDR3 DNA is TGCAGTGCTCCCCTGGCGACGAGCACAGATACGCAGTATTTT. Translating gives CSAPLATSTDTQYF.

The V call is TRBV10-3, the J call TRBJ2-3, with 9 bases lining up with TRBD2. The V segment lost 0 bases and the J segment 6 bases; nucleotides outside the gene matches: 1. Germline-derived CDR1 and CDR2 are ENHRY and SYGVKD. The CDR3 is 14 residues long. DNA of the CDR3: TGTGCCATCAGTGAGTCGCTAGCGGGGGATACGCAGTATTTT. Its translation: CAISESLAGDTQYF.

V is TRBV29-1 and J is TRBJ2-1; D gene ambiguous. Trimming shortened V by 7 bases and J by 5 bases, and 18 bases separated the two germline ends. From germline, CDR1 is SQVTM and CDR2 ANQGSEA. The CDR3 extends over 14 amino acids. DNA for the CDR3: TGCAGCGCCCTTAAAGCTCCTAACAACAATGAGCAGTTCTTC. It yields the protein CSALKAPNNNEQFF.

V and J are TRBV20-1 and TRBJ2-7; D might be TRBD2 (6 bases). The CDR3 sequence is 15 residues long. Germline CDR1 DFQATT, CDR2 SNEGSKA (reference sequence). V gave up 0 bases and J gave up 6 bases, with 18 bases separating them. This CDR3 is CSARDPRRGRGEQYF. As DNA, the CDR3 is TGCAGTGCTAGAGATCCTCGGAGGGGTCGTGGCGAGCAGTACTTC.

This clonotype was detected a few times. This may come from a read error, since a much larger clone is one base off. The chain recombines TRBV5-6 with TRBJ2-6; no clear D gene. The V end was cut by 6 bases, the J end by 0 bases, with 1 base between. Germline values: CDR1 SGHDT, CDR2 YYEEEE. The CDR3 has 12 residues. CDR3 bases: TGTGCCAGCAACTCTGGGGCCAACGTCCTGACTTTC. The encoded protein is CASNSGANVLTF.

The rearrangement joins TRBV15 to TRBJ1-6; D is unresolved. CDR1 and CDR2 from the germline V gene are LNHNV and YYDKDF (reference sequence). The CDR3 is 15 residues long. The ends were cut back, 0 bases at V and 9 bases at J, with 12 bases in the middle. The CDR3 loop reads CATSRDASDGSPLHF. The CDR3, as DNA: TGTGCCACCAGCAGAGATGCCTCAGACGGTTCACCCCTCCACTTT.

The CDR3: CASSFEVQSYGYTF. CDR3 DNA: TGTGCCAGCAGCTTTGAGGTCCAGAGCTATGGCTACACCTTC. V gene TRBV7-9 combines with J gene TRBJ1-2; D is uncertain. The length of the CDR3 is 14 residues. V dropped 3 bases and J dropped 4 bases, with 12 bases sitting between them. In germline, CDR1 is SEHNR, CDR2 FQNEAQ (reference sequence). The full variable domain, its missing parts supplied by reference TRBV7-9 and TRBJ1-2, is DTGVSQNPRHKITKRGQNVTFRCDPISEHNRLYWYRQTLGQGPEFLTYFQNEAQLEKSRLLSDRFSAERPKGSFSTLEIQRTEQGDSAMYLCASSFEVQSYGYTFGSGTRLTVV.

This clonotype has just a few counts. This chain uses TRBV3-1 with TRBJ1-2; D may be TRBD1 (5 bases). Looked up from germline, CDR1 is LGHDT and CDR2 is YNNKEL (reference sequence). This CDR3 contains 16 residues. V was clipped by 0 bases and J by 4 bases, with 15 bases between them. The CDR3 bases are TGTGCCAGCAGCCAAGACCACTGGGGGGACGTCTATGGCTACACCTTC. Protein: CASSQDHWGDVYGYTF.

The CDR3 protein is CASSQDQWWVAGVPDTQYF. CDR3 nucleotide sequence: TGTGCCAGCAGCCAAGATCAGTGGTGGGTAGCGGGGGTTCCAGATACGCAGTATTTT. The rearrangement uses TRBV4-2 and TRBJ2-3, with 9 bases aligning to TRBD2. The ends lost 0 bases at V and 4 bases at J; junction bases unmatched: 14. Germline assignment: CDR1 LGHNA and CDR2 YNFKEQ. This CDR3 comprises 19 residues.

The rearrangement joins TRBV20-1 to TRBJ2-5; weak D call: TRBD2 (5 bases). Germline CDR1 is DFQATT and CDR2 is SNEGSKA (reference sequence). The V end was cut by 6 bases, the J end by 3 bases, with 14 bases between. The CDR3 runs to 13 residues. The CDR3 DNA is TGCAGTGCCTATGGCGGGTGGGAAGAGACCCAGTACTTC. It specifies CSAYGGWEETQYF.

With regard to this clonotype: Sequence at one end of the junction differs from germline and may be a read error. V gene TRBV7-2 combines with J gene TRBJ2-4; possibly TRBD2 for D (6 bases). The J call is doubtful: the DNA matches TRBJ2-5 better. The CDR3 has 16 residues. The V gene's germline CDR1 is SGHTA and CDR2 FQGNSA. The CDR3 spells CASRFGGRGVGETQYF. Here the CDR3 DNA reads TGTGCCAGCCGCTTCGGGGGTAGGGGAGTAGGAGAGACCCAGTACTTC.

This clonotype has only a few counts. The V gene is TRBV6-2 or TRBV6-3, the J gene TRBJ2-5; D is ambiguous. This CDR3 contains 15 residues. Germline V gene data show CDR1 as MNHEY and CDR2 as SVGEGT. V lost 2 bases and J 3 bases, leaving 13 bases between the germline ends. The CDR3 is CASSYAGTPEETQYF. CDR3 DNA: TGTGCCAGCAGTTACGCTGGTACTCCGGAAGAGACCCAGTACTTC.